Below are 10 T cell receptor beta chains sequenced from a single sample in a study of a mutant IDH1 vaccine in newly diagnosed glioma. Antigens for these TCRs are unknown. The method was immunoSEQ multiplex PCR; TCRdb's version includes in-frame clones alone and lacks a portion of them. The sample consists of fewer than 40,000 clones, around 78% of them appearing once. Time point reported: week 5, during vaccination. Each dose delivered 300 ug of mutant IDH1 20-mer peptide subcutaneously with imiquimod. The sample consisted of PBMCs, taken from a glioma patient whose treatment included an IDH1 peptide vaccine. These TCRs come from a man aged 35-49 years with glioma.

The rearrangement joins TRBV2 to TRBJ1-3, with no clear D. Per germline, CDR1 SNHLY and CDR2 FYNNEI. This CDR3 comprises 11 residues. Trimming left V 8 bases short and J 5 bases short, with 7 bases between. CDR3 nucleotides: TGTGCCAGCGAGTTGAGAAACACCATATATTTT. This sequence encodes CASELRNTIYF.

The CDR3 DNA is TGTGCCAGCACCGAGGGTACAGATACGCAGTATTTT. This translates into CASTEGTDTQYF. This chain links TRBV2 with TRBJ2-3, with D possibly being TRBD2 (5 bases). V dropped 7 bases and J dropped 3 bases, with 8 bases sitting between them. Germline CDR1 reads SNHLY; CDR2 reads FYNNEI. The length of the CDR3 is 12 residues.

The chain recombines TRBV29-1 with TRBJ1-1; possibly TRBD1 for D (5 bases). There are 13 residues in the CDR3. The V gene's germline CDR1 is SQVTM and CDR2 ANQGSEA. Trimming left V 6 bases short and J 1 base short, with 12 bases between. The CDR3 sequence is CSVAGFRNTEAFF. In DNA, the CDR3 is TGCAGCGTCGCAGGGTTTCGGAACACTGAAGCTTTCTTT.

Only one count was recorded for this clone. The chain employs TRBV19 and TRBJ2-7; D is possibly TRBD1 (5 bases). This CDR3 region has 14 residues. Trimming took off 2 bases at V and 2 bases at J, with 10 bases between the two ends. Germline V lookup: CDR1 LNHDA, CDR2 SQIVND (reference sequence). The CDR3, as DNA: TGTGCCAGTAGTATACAGGGTTCCCCCTACGAGCAGTACTTC. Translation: CASSIQGSPYEQYF.

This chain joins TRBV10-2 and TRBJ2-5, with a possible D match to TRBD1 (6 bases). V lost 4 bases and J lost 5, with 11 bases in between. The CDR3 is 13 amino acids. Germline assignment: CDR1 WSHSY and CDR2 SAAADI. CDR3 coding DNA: TGCGCCAGCAGTGGGTACAGGGAGGAGACCCAGTACTTC. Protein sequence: CASSGYREETQYF.

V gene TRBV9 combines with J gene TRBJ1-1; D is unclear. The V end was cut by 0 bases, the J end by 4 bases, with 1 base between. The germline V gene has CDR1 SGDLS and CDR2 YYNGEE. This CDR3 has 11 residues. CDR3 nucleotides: TGTGCCAGCAGCGTAGTCACTGAAGCTTTCTTT. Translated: CASSVVTEAFF. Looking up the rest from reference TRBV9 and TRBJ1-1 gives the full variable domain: DSGVTQTPKHLITATGQRVTLRCSPRSGDLSVYWYQQSLDQGLQFLIQYYNGEERAKGNILERFSAQQFPDLHSELNLSSLELGDSALYFCASSVVTEAFFGQGTRLTVV.

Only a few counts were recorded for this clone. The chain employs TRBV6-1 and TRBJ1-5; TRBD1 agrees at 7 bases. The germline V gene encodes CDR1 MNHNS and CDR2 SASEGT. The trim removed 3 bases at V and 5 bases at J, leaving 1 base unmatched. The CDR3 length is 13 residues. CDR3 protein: CASSDDRDQPQHF. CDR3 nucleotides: TGTGCCAGCAGTGATGACAGGGATCAGCCCCAGCATTTT.

The CDR3 sequence is CNPGQINSPLHF. The DNA for the CDR3 is TGCAACCCGGGACAGATAAATTCACCCCTCCACTTT. The rearrangement uses TRBV10-1 and TRBJ1-6; TRBD1 matches 7 bases. CDR3 length: 12 amino acids. Germline V gives CDR1 WNHNN, CDR2 SYGVQD (reference sequence).

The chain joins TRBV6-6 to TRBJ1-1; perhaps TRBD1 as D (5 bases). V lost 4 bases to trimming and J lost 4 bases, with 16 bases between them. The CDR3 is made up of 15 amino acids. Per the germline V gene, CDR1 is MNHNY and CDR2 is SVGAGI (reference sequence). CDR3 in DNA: TGTGCCAGCAGTTTTAACAGCCCGGGGGGCACTGAAGCTTTCTTT. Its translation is CASSFNSPGGTEAFF.

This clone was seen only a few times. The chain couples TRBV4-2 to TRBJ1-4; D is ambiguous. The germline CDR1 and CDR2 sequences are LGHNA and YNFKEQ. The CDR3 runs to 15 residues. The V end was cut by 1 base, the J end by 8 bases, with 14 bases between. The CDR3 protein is CASSQGAGLREKLFF. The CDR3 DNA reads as TGTGCCAGCAGCCAAGGGGCGGGGTTGAGGGAAAAACTGTTTTTT.